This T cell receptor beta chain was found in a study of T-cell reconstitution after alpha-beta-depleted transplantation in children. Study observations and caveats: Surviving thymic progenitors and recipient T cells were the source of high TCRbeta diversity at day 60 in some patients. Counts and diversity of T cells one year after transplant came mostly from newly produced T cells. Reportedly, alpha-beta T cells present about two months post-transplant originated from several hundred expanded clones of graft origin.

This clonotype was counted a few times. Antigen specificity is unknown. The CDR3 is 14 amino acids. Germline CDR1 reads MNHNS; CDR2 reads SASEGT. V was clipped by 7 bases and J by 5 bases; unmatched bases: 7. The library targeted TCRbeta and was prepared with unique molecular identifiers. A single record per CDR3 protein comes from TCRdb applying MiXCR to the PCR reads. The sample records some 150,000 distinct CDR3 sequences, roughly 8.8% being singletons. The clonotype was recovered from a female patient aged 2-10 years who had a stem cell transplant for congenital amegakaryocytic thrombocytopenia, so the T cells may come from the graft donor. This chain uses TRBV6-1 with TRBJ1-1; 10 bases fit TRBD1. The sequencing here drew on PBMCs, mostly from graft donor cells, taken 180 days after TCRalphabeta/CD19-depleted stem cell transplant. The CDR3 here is CASKTGTGATEAFF. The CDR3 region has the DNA TGTGCCAGCAAAACCGGGACAGGGGCGACTGAAGCTTTCTTT.